This T cell receptor (beta chain) derives from a study of regulatory dendritic cells for organ transplantation. Overall study results and limits: Memory CD8+ clonal expansion seemed more limited with regulatory than mature dendritic cells. Memory T cells were less diverse than naive, with memory CD8+ most oligoclonal.

V trimming: 6 bases; J trimming: 5 bases; junction bases outside the gene matches: 7. Germline CDR1 and CDR2: SGHDN and FVKESK. This CDR3 is built from 14 residues. CD4+ or CD8+ T cells were sorted as naive CD45RA+ or memory CD45RO+. Concerning this clone: Its target is unknown.

Only in-frame clones appear in the TCRdb table, and some are missing; sequencing was by immunoSEQ multiplex PCR. This table holds 30,000 to 45,000 clones, 75% to 95% found once. Sequences were obtained from naive CD8+ T cells from blood. The subset denotes: CD45RA+ naive T cells. The TCR originated in a human donor in good health. The J gene is TRBJ2-5, the V gene TRBV14; 9 nucleotides match TRBD1. CDR3 loop: CASRPTGGVETQYF. The CDR3 region has the DNA TGTGCCAGCAGGCCTACAGGGGGCGTGGAGACCCAGTACTTC.